This T cell receptor (beta chain) was identified during a study of cytomegalovirus exposure and HLA in healthy donors. Across the study: Among the 398 genotyped donors, approximately 80% were placed in the Caucasian-associated ancestry cluster.

PCR was performed using 60 Vbeta and 13 Jbeta primers. The assay was immunoSEQ multiplex PCR, and TCRdb's table has in-frame clones only and misses some. The sample shows 200,000 to 250,000 clones, roughly 84% of them seen only once. CDR3 length: 12 residues. Trimming removed 5 bases at V and 1 base at J, with 4 bases between. Germline values: CDR1 MNHEY, CDR2 SMNVEV (reference sequence). The chain recombines TRBV27 with TRBJ2-3; D unresolved. Sequenced input: PBMCs. The origin of this receptor is a human donor in good health. The CDR3 DNA reads as TGTGCCAGCAGTCTAGGCACAGATACGCAGTATTTT. Translated, it gives CASSLGTDTQYF.